This record covers a single T cell receptor beta chain. Its antigen is not identified. Sequenced material consisted of expressed TCRB transcripts (all of the isolated RNA was reverse transcribed). Assay used: immunoSEQ multiplex PCR; TCRdb lists only in-frame clones, some missing. The table records some 640,000 clones, more than 13% of them present only once. This sample was included in a study of beta chain features in type 1 diabetes. Study-level results: TCRB CDR3 length was moderately but significantly reduced in all four CD4+ subsets of Type 1 diabetes patients. Naive, central memory and Treg TCRB repertoires seemed to resemble each other more closely in patients than they did in healthy donors.

In germline, CDR1 is SQVTM, CDR2 ANQGSEA. This CDR3 has 14 residues. V was clipped by 8 bases and J by 1 base; unmatched bases: 7. Sequencing input: naive CD4+ T cells from blood. This clonotype originated in a man younger than 35 with type 1 diabetes. The chain carries TRBV29-1 and TRBJ2-5; 10 nucleotides agree with TRBD2. CDR3 DNA: TGCAGCACCCGGCGGACTAGCGGCCAAGAGACCCAGTACTTC. This sequence encodes CSTRRTSGQETQYF.